This entry lists 26 T cell receptor beta chains sequenced from one sample in a study of regulatory T cells in long-lasting Graves disease. Arm-PCR with iRepertoire HTBI primers amplified the CDR3 regions for these TCR beta libraries. TCRdb reprocessed the multiplex PCR reads via MiXCR and lists one record per CDR3 protein. The sample has hundreds of thousands of distinct CDR3 sequences, around 30% seen once. Specified time point: persistent/refractory GD, antithyroid drugs over 5 years with positive TRAb. The TCR library used RNA extracted from PBMCs. This specimen was peripheral blood mononuclear cells (PBMCs), taken when the disease was refractory, from a patient treated with antithyroid drugs. The receptors originated from a female donor with Graves disease.

This clonotype has just a few counts. The V call is TRBV27, the J call TRBJ1-1; 7 bases fit TRBD1. The CDR3 spans 15 residues. The V and J ends lost 7 bases and 0 bases, in that order; junction bases with no gene match: 8. Per germline, CDR1 MNHEY and CDR2 SMNVEV (reference sequence). CDR3 sequence reads: CASTEVQGLNTEAFF. The CDR3 DNA is TGTGCCAGCACCGAGGTACAGGGGTTGAACACTGAAGCTTTCTTT.

In its sample, this clonotype was seen a few times. The chain joins TRBV5-6 to TRBJ1-3; no definite D call. The V gene's germline CDR1 is SGHDT and CDR2 YYEEEE. V was cut by 0 bases and J by 7 bases, with 8 bases left in between. The CDR3 spans 13 residues. The CDR3 spells CASSLVQWNTIYF. CDR3 sequence (DNA): TGTGCCAGCAGCTTGGTCCAGTGGAACACCATATATTTT.

The CDR3 is CASSPSGGLRETQYF. The CDR3 coding sequence is TGTGCCAGCAGCCCCTCTGGCGGATTGAGGGAGACCCAGTACTTC. The chain combines TRBV9 with TRBJ2-5; no clear D gene. The V end was cut by 4 bases, the J end by 5 bases, with 18 bases between. Germline-derived CDR1 and CDR2 are SGDLS and YYNGEE. This CDR3 comprises 15 residues.

The V and J genes are TRBV6-1 and TRBJ2-7, with D unresolved. Germline values: CDR1 MNHNS, CDR2 SASEGT. V was pared by 11 bases and J by 0 bases, with 14 bases between. The CDR3 is 13 amino acids. As DNA, the CDR3 is TGTGCCGGCACCATTAAAAGCTCCTACGAGCAGTACTTC. Protein product: CAGTIKSSYEQYF.

This chain links TRBV11-2 with TRBJ1-6; 8 bases map to TRBD1. Trimming took 4 bases from V and 10 from J; bases not matched to a gene: 9. The germline V gene encodes CDR1 SGHAT and CDR2 FQNNGV. This CDR3 has 15 residues. The CDR3 region has the DNA TGTGCCAGCAGCTCAGGGGGCAGGCCGGAGTCACCCCTCCACTTT. Translation gives CASSSGGRPESPLHF.

J is TRBJ2-1 and V is TRBV11-2; 9 bases match TRBD2. V lost 5 bases to trimming and J lost 1 base; unmatched junction nucleotides: 9. CDR1 and CDR2 (germline): SGHAT, FQNNGV. This CDR3 contains 17 residues. CDR3 region: CASSPRGSGGSYNEQFF. CDR3 coding DNA: TGTGCCAGCAGCCCGAGGGGGAGCGGGGGGTCCTACAATGAGCAGTTCTTC. Drawing the rest from reference TRBV11-2 and TRBJ2-1, the complete variable domain is EAGVAQSPRYKIIEKRQSVAFWCNPISGHATLYWYQQILGQGPKLLIQFQNNGVVDDSQLPKDRFSAERLKGVDSTLKIQPAKLEDSAVYLCASSPRGSGGSYNEQFFGPGTRLTVL.

This clonotype was recorded many times. V usage is TRBV27 and J usage is TRBJ1-6; D unclear. Per germline, CDR1 MNHEY and CDR2 SMNVEV (reference sequence). The CDR3 consists of 13 residues. Deletions cut 6 bases from V and 8 bases from J, with 11 bases between. CDR3 nucleotides: TGTGCCAGCAGCCACAGACTTTATTCACCCCTCCACTTT. Protein: CASSHRLYSPLHF.

This clonotype was observed a few times. This chain links TRBV30 with TRBJ1-5; D perhaps matches TRBD1 (6 bases). CDR1 and CDR2 from the germline V gene are GTSNPN and SVGIG (reference sequence). The ends were cut back, 1 base at V and 3 bases at J, with 7 bases in the middle. This CDR3 has 13 amino acids. The CDR3 reads CAWSGQVNQPQHF. CDR3 DNA: TGTGCCTGGAGTGGACAGGTCAATCAGCCCCAGCATTTT.

The rearrangement uses TRBV5-1 and TRBJ2-7, with D tentatively TRBD2 (5 bases). Germline CDR1 and CDR2: SGHRS and YFSETQ. The length of the CDR3 is 13 residues. Deletions cut 3 bases from V and 5 bases from J, with 12 bases between. Here the CDR3 DNA reads TGCGCCAGCAGCTGGGAGTTACCCAACGAGCAGTACTTC. This sequence encodes CASSWELPNEQYF.

The V call is TRBV19, the J call TRBJ2-5; D is possibly TRBD1 (6 bases). The CDR3 runs 14 residues. Trimming stripped 6 bases from V and 0 bases from J, with 11 bases between. Germline lookup yields CDR1 LNHDA and CDR2 SQIVND (reference sequence). The DNA of the CDR3 is TGTGCCAGTAGCCAACAGGGACACCAAGAGACCCAGTACTTC. It translates to CASSQQGHQETQYF.

J is TRBJ2-7 and V is TRBV14, with a possible D match to TRBD1 (5 bases). Per germline, CDR1 SGHDN and CDR2 FVKESK. The CDR3 covers 11 residues. Between the trimmed V and J ends, which lost 2 bases and 7 bases, there was a span of 6 bases. Written as DNA, the CDR3 is TGTGCCAGCAGCCAACACAGGGAGCAGTACTTC. As protein: CASSQHREQYF.

A word on this clonotype: The germline gene is not matched at one end of the junction; a read error may be the cause. This sequence joins TRBV3-1 and TRBJ1-4; no clear D. Per germline, CDR1 LGHDT and CDR2 YNNKEL (reference sequence). This CDR3 has 15 residues. The DNA for the CDR3 is TGTGCCAGCACCCAACAGCACCTAGGACATGAAAAACTGTTTTTT. Translated: CASTQQHLGHEKLFF.

The rearrangement links TRBV6-1 to TRBJ2-3; weak D call: TRBD2 (6 bases). Trimming stripped 5 bases from V and 4 bases from J, with 13 bases between. Germline CDR1 MNHNS, CDR2 SASEGT. The CDR3 consists of 14 residues. The CDR3 sequence is CASSRGTAADTQYF. Here the CDR3 DNA reads TGTGCCAGCAGTAGAGGGACTGCGGCAGATACGCAGTATTTT.

The chain uses TRBV4-1 and TRBJ1-1; D not resolved. Trimming removed 0 bases at V and 4 bases at J, with 12 bases between. CDR3 length equals 15 residues. Germline CDR1 reads MGHRA; CDR2 reads YSYEKL. The CDR3 sequence: CASSQEVGRFTEAFF. In nucleotides, the CDR3 is TGCGCCAGCAGCCAAGAGGTAGGGCGGTTCACTGAAGCTTTCTTT.

The J gene is TRBJ2-7, the V gene TRBV19; 7 nucleotides match TRBD1. The CDR3 is 17 residues long. V lost 4 bases to trimming and J lost 0 bases; unmatched junction nucleotides: 12. CDR1 is LNHDA and CDR2 is SQIVND in the germline V gene (reference sequence). CDR3 in DNA: TGTGCCAGTAGTAGGAGCACCGGGACAGCCTACTCCTACGAGCAGTACTTC. Its protein product is CASSRSTGTAYSYEQYF. The variable domain in full, completed from reference TRBV19 and TRBJ2-7, reads DGGITQSPKYLFRKEGQNVTLSCEQNLNHDAMYWYRQDPGQGLRLIYYSQIVNDFQKGDIAEGYSVSREKKESFPLTVTSAQKNPTAFYLCASSRSTGTAYSYEQYFGPGTRLTVT.

This clonotype occurred a few times. The gene calls are TRBV5-6 and TRBJ2-2; 12 positions agree with TRBD2. Germline values: CDR1 SGHDT, CDR2 YYEEEE. The CDR3 runs to 17 residues. With 0 bases clipped from V and 3 bases from J, the junction kept 3 bases outside the gene matches. DNA for the CDR3: TGTGCCAGCAGCTTGGGACTAGCGGGAGTGTACACCGGGGAGCTGTTTTTT. As protein: CASSLGLAGVYTGELFF.

This clonotype was counted between two and nine times. The V call is TRBV6-5, the J call TRBJ1-3; tentative D call: TRBD1 (6 bases). The CDR3 is made up of 16 amino acids. CDR1 and CDR2 (germline): MNHEY, SVGAGI. V was cut by 0 bases and J by 1 base, with 10 bases left in between. The CDR3 protein is CASSYSGRGSGNTIYF. The DNA of the CDR3 is TGTGCCAGCAGTTACTCGGGCAGGGGATCTGGAAACACCATATATTTT.

The chain recombines TRBV6-9 with TRBJ1-2, with 7 bases matching TRBD1. Germline CDR1 reads MNHGY; CDR2 reads SVAAGI. The CDR3 is made up of 17 amino acids. V dropped 0 bases and J dropped 2; count of bases not matched to a gene: 9. The DNA for the CDR3 is TGTGCCAGCAGTTATTCGGGACAGCTTCTCGGAAACTATGGCTACACCTTC. Its translation: CASSYSGQLLGNYGYTF.

This clonotype was counted a few times. This chain connects TRBV11-2 to TRBJ2-2; the D call may be TRBD1 or TRBD2 (5 bases each). V was cut by 1 base and J by 6 bases, with 12 bases left in between. Germline V gene data show CDR1 as SGHAT and CDR2 as FQNNGV. CDR3 length: 15 residues. The CDR3 DNA sequence: TGTGCCAGCAGCTTAGGGGCTTTGGGGGCCGGGGAGCTGTTTTTT. It specifies CASSLGALGAGELFF.

This clonotype was observed a few times. The rearrangement links TRBV12-3 or TRBV12-4 to TRBJ1-5; D call uncertain. The CDR3 has 14 residues. V was trimmed by 2 bases and J by 5 bases, leaving 10 bases between them. The chain's CDR3 is CASSLMGGDQPQHF. Written as DNA, the CDR3 is TGTGCCAGCAGTTTAATGGGCGGTGATCAGCCCCAGCATTTT.

The chain couples TRBV27 to TRBJ2-7; D may be TRBD1 (6 bases). The CDR3 is 14 residues long. V was clipped by 10 bases and J by 1 base, with 17 bases between them. Looked up from germline, CDR1 is MNHEY and CDR2 is SMNVEV (reference sequence). Written as DNA, the CDR3 is TGTGCCACTTCCCCTGGGGGCACATCCTACGAGCAGTACTTC. Translation gives CATSPGGTSYEQYF.

This clonotype has a handful of counts. V and J are TRBV20-1 and TRBJ2-2; 9 bases are a match to TRBD1. Unmatched junction bases numbered 7, after V lost 6 bases and J lost 5 bases. Germline V gene lookup returns CDR1 DFQATT and CDR2 SNEGSKA (reference sequence). CDR3 length: 14 residues. The CDR3 DNA reads TGCAGTGCCCGCGACAGGGGGGTAACCGGGGAGCTGTTTTTT. Protein product: CSARDRGVTGELFF.

This clonotype was detected many times. The rearrangement uses TRBV12-5 and TRBJ1-1, with D possibly being TRBD1 (6 bases). Trimming stripped 1 base from V and 4 bases from J, with 16 bases between. This CDR3 is built from 16 residues. Germline V lookup: CDR1 LGHNT, CDR2 FRNRAP. The CDR3 is CASGLALGGGATEAFF. CDR3 DNA sequence: TGTGCTAGTGGTTTGGCCCTAGGGGGAGGTGCCACTGAAGCTTTCTTT.

In its sample, this clonotype was seen once. CDR3 nucleotide sequence: TGTGCCAGCGGGCCAGGGATCACTGAAGCTTTCTTT. Translating it yields CASGPGITEAFF. The rearrangement uses TRBV6-1 and TRBJ1-1, with D possibly TRBD1 on 5 matching bases. Trimming took off 8 bases at V and 4 bases at J, with 11 bases between the two ends. CDR1 is MNHNS, CDR2 SASEGT, per germline. The CDR3 is 12 amino acids.

The chain couples TRBV19 to TRBJ2-7; 10 bases agree with TRBD2. The V and J ends lost 1 base and 5 bases, in that order; junction bases with no gene match: 8. The CDR3 is 16 residues long. Germline values: CDR1 LNHDA, CDR2 SQIVND (reference sequence). The CDR3 bases are TGTGCCAGTAGTATAGGTTCTAGCGGGAGTCGAGACGAGCAGTACTTC. Its translation is CASSIGSSGSRDEQYF. Using reference TRBV19 and TRBJ2-7 for the parts outside the CDR3, the full variable domain is DGGITQSPKYLFRKEGQNVTLSCEQNLNHDAMYWYRQDPGQGLRLIYYSQIVNDFQKGDIAEGYSVSREKKESFPLTVTSAQKNPTAFYLCASSIGSSGSRDEQYFGPGTRLTVT.

This clonotype was seen many times. The V call is TRBV2, the J call TRBJ1-2, with unresolved D. The CDR3 extends over 13 amino acids. CDR1 SNHLY and CDR2 FYNNEI come from the germline V gene. Trimming shortened V by 3 bases and J by 6 bases, and 11 bases separated the two germline ends. As DNA, the CDR3 is TGTGCCAGCAGTGATGGGTCAGTCGATGGCTACACCTTC. This gives the protein CASSDGSVDGYTF.